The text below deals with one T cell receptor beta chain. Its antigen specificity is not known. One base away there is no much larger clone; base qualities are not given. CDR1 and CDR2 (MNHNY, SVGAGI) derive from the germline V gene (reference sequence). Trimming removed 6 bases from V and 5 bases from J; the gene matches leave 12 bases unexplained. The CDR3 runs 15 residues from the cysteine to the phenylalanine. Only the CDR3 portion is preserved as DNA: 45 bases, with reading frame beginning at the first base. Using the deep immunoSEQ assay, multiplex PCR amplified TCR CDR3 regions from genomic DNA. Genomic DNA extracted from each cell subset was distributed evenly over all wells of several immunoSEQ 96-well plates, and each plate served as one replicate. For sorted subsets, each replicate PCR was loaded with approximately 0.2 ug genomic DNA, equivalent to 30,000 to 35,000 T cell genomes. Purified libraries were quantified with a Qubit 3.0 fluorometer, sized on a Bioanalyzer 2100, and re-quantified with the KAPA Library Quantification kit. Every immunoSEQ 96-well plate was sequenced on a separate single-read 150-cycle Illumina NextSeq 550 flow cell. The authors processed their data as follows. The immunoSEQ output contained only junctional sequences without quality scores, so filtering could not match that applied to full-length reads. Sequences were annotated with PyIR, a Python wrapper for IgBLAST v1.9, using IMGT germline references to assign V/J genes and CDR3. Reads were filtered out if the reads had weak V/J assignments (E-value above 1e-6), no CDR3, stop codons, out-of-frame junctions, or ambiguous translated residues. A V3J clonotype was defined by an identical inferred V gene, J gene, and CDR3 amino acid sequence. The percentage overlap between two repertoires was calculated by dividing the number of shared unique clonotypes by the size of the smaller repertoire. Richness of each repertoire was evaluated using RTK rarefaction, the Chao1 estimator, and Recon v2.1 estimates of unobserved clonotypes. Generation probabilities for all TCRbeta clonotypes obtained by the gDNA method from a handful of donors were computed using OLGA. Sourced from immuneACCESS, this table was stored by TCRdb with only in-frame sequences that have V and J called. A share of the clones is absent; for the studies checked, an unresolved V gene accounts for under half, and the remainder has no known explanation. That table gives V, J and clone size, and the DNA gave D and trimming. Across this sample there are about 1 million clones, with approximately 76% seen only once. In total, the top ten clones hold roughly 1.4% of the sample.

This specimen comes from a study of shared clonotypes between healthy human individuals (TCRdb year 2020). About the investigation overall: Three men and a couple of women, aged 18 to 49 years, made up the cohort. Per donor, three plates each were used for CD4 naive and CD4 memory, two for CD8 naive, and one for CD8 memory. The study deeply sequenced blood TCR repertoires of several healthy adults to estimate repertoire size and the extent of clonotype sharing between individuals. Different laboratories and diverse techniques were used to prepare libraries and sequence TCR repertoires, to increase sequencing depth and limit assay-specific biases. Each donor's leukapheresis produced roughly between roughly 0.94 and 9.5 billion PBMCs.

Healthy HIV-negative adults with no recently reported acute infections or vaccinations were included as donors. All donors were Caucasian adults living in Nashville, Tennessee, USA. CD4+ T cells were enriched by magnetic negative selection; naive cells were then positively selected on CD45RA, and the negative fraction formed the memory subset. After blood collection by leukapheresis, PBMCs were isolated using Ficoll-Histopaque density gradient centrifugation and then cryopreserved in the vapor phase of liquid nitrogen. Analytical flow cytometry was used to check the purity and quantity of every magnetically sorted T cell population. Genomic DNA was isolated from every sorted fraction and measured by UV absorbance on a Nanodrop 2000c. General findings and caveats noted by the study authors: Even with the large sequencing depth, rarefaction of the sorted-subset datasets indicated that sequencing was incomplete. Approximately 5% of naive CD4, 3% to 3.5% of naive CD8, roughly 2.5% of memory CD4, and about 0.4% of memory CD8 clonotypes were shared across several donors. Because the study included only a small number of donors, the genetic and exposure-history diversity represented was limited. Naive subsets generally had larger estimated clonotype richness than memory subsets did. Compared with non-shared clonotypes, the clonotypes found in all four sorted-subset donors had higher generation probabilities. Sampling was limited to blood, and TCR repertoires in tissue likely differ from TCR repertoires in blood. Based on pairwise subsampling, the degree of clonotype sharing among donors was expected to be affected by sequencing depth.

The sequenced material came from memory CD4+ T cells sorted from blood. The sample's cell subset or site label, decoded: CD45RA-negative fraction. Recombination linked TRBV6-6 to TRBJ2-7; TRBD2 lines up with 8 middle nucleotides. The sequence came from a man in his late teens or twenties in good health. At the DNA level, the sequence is TGTGCCAGCAGCCCCCCTAGCGGGTCCACACACGAGCAGTACTTC. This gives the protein CASSPPSGSTHEQYF.